Listed here are 18 T cell receptor beta chains from one sample, sequenced in a study of T cells in Graves' hyperthyroidism and ophthalmopathy (dated 2019 in TCRdb). Libraries were prepared through multiplex PCR. Instrument used: Illumina HiSeq 2000. The TCR beta CDR3 regions were amplified from the RNA transcripts. The TCR CDR3 was subjected to a first round of RT-PCR using the HTBI primer set and the Qiagen OneStep RT-PCR kit. TCRdb cleaned the public reads at Q25 with fastp, built clones with MiXCR and kept in-frame beta chains. Each CDR3 protein gets just one entry, which takes the most common genes and DNA from the rows behind it. For this sample there are hundreds of thousands of distinct CDR3 sequences; about a sixth appear just once. The ten largest clonotypes hold around 3.3% of the sample. The material sequenced was blood. These receptors were taken from a woman between 40 and 55 years old with Graves' ophthalmopathy.

This clonotype was seen ten or more times. The gene calls are TRBV27 and TRBJ1-2; D is uncertain. The CDR3 contains 14 residues. Trimming cost V 8 bases and J 3 bases, with 16 bases left between them. Germline CDR1 is MNHEY and CDR2 is SMNVEV (reference sequence). CDR3 amino acids: CASRHVDKDYGYTF. DNA for the CDR3: TGTGCCAGCCGACACGTTGACAAGGACTATGGCTACACCTTC.

Ten or more counts support this clonotype. In nucleotides, the CDR3 is TGCAGTGCTAGAGGATTCGCGGACACTGAAGCTTTCTTT. As protein: CSARGFADTEAFF. The chain carries TRBV20-1 and TRBJ1-1; no reliable D call. The V end was cut by 1 base, the J end by 3 bases, with 9 bases between. The germline V gene encodes CDR1 DFQATT and CDR2 SNEGSKA (reference sequence). The CDR3 spans 13 residues.

This rearrangement joins TRBV5-1 to TRBJ2-2; D is unresolved. CDR1 is SGHRS, CDR2 YFSETQ, per germline. CDR3 length: 14 residues. Trimming removed 0 bases from V and 6 bases from J, with 9 bases in between. Here the CDR3 DNA reads TGCGCCAGCAGCTTGGTATCTAATGCCGGGGAGCTGTTTTTT. Its protein is CASSLVSNAGELFF.

This sequence joins TRBV24-1 and TRBJ2-1, with 10 bases aligning to TRBD2. Trimming at V came to 2 bases and at J to 5 bases, leaving 5 bases not matched to a gene. CDR1 is KGHDR and CDR2 is SFDVKD in the germline V gene. The CDR3 has 16 residues. CDR3 protein: CATSDSLAGVHNEQFF. Written as DNA, the CDR3 is TGTGCCACCAGTGATTCTCTAGCGGGAGTACACAATGAGCAGTTCTTC.

This chain connects TRBV3-1 to TRBJ2-7; 11 bases are a match to TRBD2. The V gene's germline CDR1 is LGHDT and CDR2 YNNKEL (reference sequence). With V trimmed by 2 bases and J by 3 bases, 3 bases remained unmatched. The CDR3 spans 15 residues. CDR3 in amino acids: CASSQFGTSGYEQYF. Written as DNA, the CDR3 is TGTGCCAGCAGCCAATTCGGGACTAGCGGCTACGAGCAGTACTTC.

In the case of this clonotype: A much larger clone lies a single base off, so this may be a read error. The rearrangement joins TRBV28 to TRBJ2-1, with a weak D call TRBD1 (6 bases). Germline loops: CDR1 MDHEN, CDR2 SYDVKM. This CDR3 has 16 residues. The CDR3 DNA sequence: TGTGCCAGCAGCTCCTTTCAGGGGCCGCCCTACAATGAGCAGCTCTTC. Its translation: CASSSFQGPPYNEQLF.

DNA for the CDR3: TGTGCCAGCCGCGTCCGGGACAATGAGCAGTTCTTC. As protein: CASRVRDNEQFF. V gene TRBV13 combines with J gene TRBJ2-1, with D uncertain. Looked up from germline, CDR1 is PRHDT and CDR2 is FYEKMQ (reference sequence). This CDR3 contains 12 residues. Trimming cost V 8 bases and J 5 bases, with 10 bases left between them. Based on the CDR3 plus reference TRBV13 and TRBJ2-1, the full variable domain is AAGVIQSPRHLIKEKRETATLKCYPIPRHDTVYWYQQGPGQDPQFLISFYEKMQSDKGSIPDRFSAQQFSDYHSELNMSSLELGDSALYFCASRVRDNEQFFGPGTRLTVL.

There are a few counts of this clonotype. The chain employs TRBV20-1 and TRBJ1-2; no reliable D call. Germline V gene lookup returns CDR1 DFQATT and CDR2 SNEGSKA (reference sequence). V gave up 5 bases and J gave up 5 bases, with 12 bases separating them. The CDR3 runs to 12 residues. CDR3 sequence (DNA): TGCAGTGCTGGTGGGAAATCTTATGGCTACACCTTC. This gives the protein CSAGGKSYGYTF.

This clonotype was seen at least ten times. The V and J genes are TRBV11-2 and TRBJ2-4; TRBD1 is a possible D gene (6 bases). CDR1 and CDR2 from the germline V gene are SGHAT and FQNNGV. V lost 0 bases to trimming and J lost 12 bases, with 12 bases between them. The CDR3 totals 13 residues. The CDR3 DNA reads TGTGCCAGCAGCTTAGAACGCAGGGGATCTCAGTACTTC. Translation gives CASSLERRGSQYF. Drawing the rest from reference TRBV11-2 and TRBJ2-4, the complete variable domain is EAGVAQSPRYKIIEKRQSVAFWCNPISGHATLYWYQQILGQGPKLLIQFQNNGVVDDSQLPKDRFSAERLKGVDSTLKIQPAKLEDSAVYLCASSLERRGSQYFGAGTRLSVL.

This clonotype has at least ten counts. This chain uses TRBV12-3 or TRBV12-4 with TRBJ2-5; D gene unclear. The CDR3 spans 13 residues. The ends were cut back, 3 bases at V and 5 bases at J, with 10 bases in the middle. In DNA form, the CDR3 reads TGTGCCAGCAGTTTGAGTTTACGGGAGACCCAGTACTTC. It yields the protein CASSLSLRETQYF.

The rearrangement joins TRBV14 to TRBJ1-2; TRBD1 aligns across 8 bases. The CDR3 consists of 16 residues. Looked up from germline, CDR1 is SGHDN and CDR2 is FVKESK. Unmatched junction bases numbered 8, after V lost 1 base and J lost 4 bases. CDR3 coding DNA: TGTGCCAGCAGCCAAGCCGGACAGGGCGTGAGCTATGGCTACACCTTC. Translating it yields CASSQAGQGVSYGYTF.

This chain joins TRBV11-2 and TRBJ1-6; 7 nucleotides align to TRBD1. V gave up 5 bases and J gave up 1 base; unmatched junction bases: 2. There are 15 residues in the CDR3. Germline CDR1 reads SGHAT; CDR2 reads FQNNGV. CDR3 residues: CASSPGGSYNSPLHF. For the CDR3, the DNA is TGTGCCAGCAGCCCAGGGGGGTCCTATAATTCACCCCTCCACTTT.

This clonotype appeared many times. The chain couples TRBV27 to TRBJ2-3; 9 nucleotides agree with TRBD2. V lost 0 bases, J lost 7 bases, and 17 bases stayed unmatched. This CDR3 contains 19 residues. The V gene's germline CDR1 is MNHEY and CDR2 SMNVEV (reference sequence). The CDR3 bases are TGTGCCAGCAGTTTATCGTTTCTCGCGGGTGGTAGCGGGAGTTATACGCAGTATTTT. This translates into CASSLSFLAGGSGSYTQYF.

This chain joins TRBV6-1 and TRBJ1-3; D is unclear. CDR3 length: 16 amino acids. CDR1 and CDR2 (germline): MNHNS, SASEGT. V lost 2 bases to trimming and J lost 4 bases, with 15 bases between them. CDR3 DNA: TGTGCCAGCAGTGAAATGGGTTCCTTCCTAGGAAACACCATATATTTT. This translates into CASSEMGSFLGNTIYF.

The chain joins TRBV19 to TRBJ2-2; the match to TRBD2 covers 9 bases. Germline V gene lookup returns CDR1 LNHDA and CDR2 SQIVND (reference sequence). Trimming took 5 bases from V and 7 from J; bases not matched to a gene: 2. The CDR3 is 13 residues long. The CDR3 loop is CASSQREVGELFF. CDR3 in DNA: TGTGCCAGTAGTCAGCGGGAGGTCGGGGAGCTGTTTTTT.

This clonotype showed up many times. This chain links TRBV11-3 with TRBJ2-5; 10 bases align to TRBD1. CDR1 and CDR2 from the germline V gene are SGHNT and YENEEA. The length of the CDR3 is 13 residues. With V trimmed by 5 bases and J by 6 bases, 3 bases remained unmatched. DNA of the CDR3: TGTGCCAGCAGCCCGGACAGGGGGAAGACCCAGTACTTC. This encodes CASSPDRGKTQYF.

Comments on this clonotype: A much more abundant neighbour one base away suggests this may be a read error. This CDR3 reads CASKAGGYYGQYF. For the CDR3, the DNA is TGTGCCAGCAAGGCGGGAGGTTATTACGGGCAGTACTTC. The rearrangement uses TRBV27 and TRBJ2-7, with 8 bases matching TRBD2. The CDR3 runs to 13 residues. CDR1 is MNHEY, CDR2 SMNVEV, per germline (reference sequence).

This clonotype has a handful of counts. The chain links TRBV9 to TRBJ1-2; D is uncertain. Germline-derived CDR1 and CDR2 are SGDLS and YYNGEE. Trimming pared 7 bases from V and 7 bases from J, leaving 20 bases between. This CDR3 has 14 amino acids. The CDR3 region is CASSPGPETSGYTF. The DNA of the CDR3 is TGTGCCAGCTCACCCGGGCCCGAGACCTCTGGCTACACCTTC.